These 6 T cell receptor beta chains were sequenced from one sample in a study of identical twins. Each CDR3 protein is one row after TCRdb ran MiXCR on the 5' RACE reads. The sample carries about 890,000 distinct CDR3 sequences, about 12% recorded once. Another study also made use of these data, one on yellow fever vaccine responses in identical twins.

The specimen sequenced was PBMCs. Receptors originate from a woman aged 18-29 years in good health.

This clonotype was counted at least ten times. The rearrangement links TRBV12-3 or TRBV12-4 to TRBJ2-7; D is uncertain. The V gene lost 7 bases and the J gene lost 2 bases, with 15 bases spanning the gap. CDR3 length: 14 amino acids. DNA for the CDR3: TGTGCCAGCACCCAAAGGCCCGGCGCCTACGAGCAGTACTTC. Protein: CASTQRPGAYEQYF.

Only a few counts were recorded for this clonotype. This chain uses TRBV12-3 or TRBV12-4 with TRBJ1-2; 9 bases map to TRBD1. V lost 6 bases, J lost 6 bases, and 8 bases stayed unmatched. CDR3 length: 14 residues. CDR3 sequence reads: CASSPDRGIDGYTF. The CDR3 DNA sequence: TGTGCCAGCAGCCCAGACAGGGGGATCGATGGCTACACCTTC.

This clonotype was seen at least ten times. The chain joins TRBV20-1 to TRBJ2-3; D unclear. Trimming cost V 3 bases and J 3 bases, with 13 bases left between them. The CDR3 has 14 residues. Per the germline V gene, CDR1 is DFQATT and CDR2 is SNEGSKA (reference sequence). In DNA, the CDR3 is TGCAGTGCTAGCGACTGGAAGGGTACAGATACGCAGTATTTT. Encoded protein: CSASDWKGTDTQYF.

The rearrangement uses TRBV3-1 and TRBJ2-1; 9 bases agree with TRBD2. CDR3 size: 16 residues. Trimming at V came to 1 base and at J to 7 bases, leaving 8 bases not matched to a gene. From germline, CDR1 is LGHDT and CDR2 YNNKEL (reference sequence). In nucleotides, the CDR3 is TGTGCCAGCAGCCAAGTGGGCGGGAGGGCCTTGAATGAGCAGTTCTTC. The encoded protein is CASSQVGGRALNEQFF.

The chain has TRBV7-2 and TRBJ2-1; no firm D call. CDR3 size: 15 residues. V lost 5 bases, J lost 7 bases, and 18 bases lay in between. Germline V gives CDR1 SGHTA, CDR2 FQGNSA. The CDR3 bases are TGTGCCAGCAGCCCATCGCCGCCTCGGACGAATGAGCAGTTCTTC. Translation: CASSPSPPRTNEQFF.

This clonotype was counted only a few times. The chain carries TRBV5-1 and TRBJ1-6; 7 bases are shared with TRBD1. V lost 2 bases to trimming and J lost 9 bases; unmatched junction nucleotides: 8. In germline, CDR1 is SGHRS, CDR2 YFSETQ. The CDR3 is made up of 15 amino acids. CDR3 protein: CASSFSTGTGSPLHF. The CDR3 region has the DNA TGCGCCAGCAGCTTCTCGACAGGGACGGGTTCACCCCTCCACTTT.